A single sample gave rise to the 26 T cell receptor beta chains below, sequenced in a study of T-cell memory formation after mild COVID-19. Each CDR3 protein gets one entry after TCRdb re-called the 5' RACE reads with MiXCR. The sample gives about 210,000 distinct CDR3 sequences, 8% to 11% of which show up once; roughly 3.2% is in the top ten. Sequencing input: PBMCs or a T cell subset sorted from them (not recorded which). The receptors were gathered from a man aged 18 to 30 who had mild COVID-19 (a few samples of this study predate the infection). Cell type and time point are not known.

This chain joins TRBV12-3 or TRBV12-4 and TRBJ1-2; the D is unclear. V shed 3 bases and J shed 3 bases, with 8 bases lying between them. CDR3 length: 13 residues. CDR3 protein: CASSFEGYYGYTF. The CDR3 nucleotides read TGTGCCAGCAGTTTCGAAGGGTACTATGGCTACACCTTC.

The chain links TRBV5-4 to TRBJ2-1; D may correspond to TRBD1 or TRBD2 (6 bases each). Germline CDR1 SGHNT, CDR2 YYREEE (reference sequence). V shed 3 bases and J shed 7 bases, with 17 bases lying between them. The CDR3 covers 15 residues. The CDR3 sequence is CASSSGAQARNEQFF. CDR3 nucleotide sequence: TGTGCCAGCAGCTCGGGGGCGCAGGCCAGAAATGAGCAGTTCTTC.

This clonotype showed up just a few times. The V call is TRBV4-3, the J call TRBJ2-1; 10 bases are a match to TRBD2. The junction had 8 bases not matched to a gene; V was cut back by 0 bases and J by 9 bases. CDR3 length equals 16 residues. Germline values: CDR1 LGHNA, CDR2 YSLEER. CDR3 in DNA: TGCGCCAGCAGCCAAGAAGCCAGCGGGGGGGCCGGTGAGCAGTTCTTC. Translation: CASSQEASGGAGEQFF.

The table lists this clonotype with many counts. The chain carries TRBV12-3 or TRBV12-4 and TRBJ2-5, with TRBD2 identical over 9 bases. V was pared by 6 bases and J by 4 bases, with 12 bases of the junction left unmatched. CDR3 length: 16 amino acids. This CDR3 reads CASRTSGGGVRETQYF. The CDR3 nucleotides read TGTGCCAGCAGGACCTCTGGCGGGGGGGTTCGAGAGACCCAGTACTTC.

This clonotype appeared once. The genes are TRBV5-5 and TRBJ2-6; 7 bases fit TRBD1. J gave up 4 bases and V 4 bases, and 5 bases lay outside the gene matches. This CDR3 has 15 residues. The germline CDR1 and CDR2 sequences are SGHKS and YYEKEE (reference sequence). The CDR3 here is CASSRQGTGANVLTF. In DNA, the CDR3 is TGTGCCAGCAGCCGACAGGGAACCGGGGCCAACGTCCTGACTTTC.

This clonotype was seen many times. The V call is TRBV28, the J call TRBJ2-3, with 8 bases lining up with TRBD2. The J segment lost 2 bases and the V segment lost 8 bases, leaving 9 bases of the junction unmatched. This CDR3 is built from 15 residues. CDR1 and CDR2 (germline): MDHEN, SYDVKM. CDR3 in amino acids: CASQSGGPYTDTQYF. The CDR3 DNA reads as TGTGCCAGCCAGAGCGGGGGACCCTACACAGATACGCAGTATTTT.

The V call is TRBV5-1, the J call TRBJ1-1; tentative D call: TRBD1 (5 bases). The V end was cut by 2 bases, the J end by 5 bases, with 10 bases between. The germline V gene has CDR1 SGHRS and CDR2 YFSETQ. This CDR3 has 13 amino acids. Here the CDR3 reads CASSFDGGTEAFF. The DNA for the CDR3 is TGCGCCAGCAGCTTTGATGGGGGAACTGAAGCTTTCTTT.

The chain uses TRBV7-2 and TRBJ2-5; no clear D. Per germline, CDR1 SGHTA and CDR2 FQGNSA. The length of the CDR3 is 14 residues. V was clipped by 2 bases and J by 1 base, with 8 bases between them. CDR3 loop: CASSLQVVQETQYF. CDR3 in DNA: TGTGCCAGCAGCTTACAGGTGGTCCAAGAGACCCAGTACTTC.

This rearrangement joins TRBV6-1 to TRBJ1-5; no definite D call. The V gene lost 1 base and the J gene lost 7 bases, with 11 bases spanning the gap. Germline lookup yields CDR1 MNHNS and CDR2 SASEGT. The CDR3 spans 14 residues. In DNA form, the CDR3 reads TGTGCCAGCAGTGAAGGCACGAAGGTACAGCCCCAGCATTTT. Amino acid sequence: CASSEGTKVQPQHF.

V and J are TRBV7-2 and TRBJ2-3; TRBD2 aligns across 8 bases. V lost 8 bases and J lost 0; bases outside the gene matches: 4. CDR1 is SGHTA and CDR2 is FQGNSA in the germline V gene. This CDR3 region has 14 residues. The CDR3 region has the DNA TGTGCCAGCGACCGGGGGGGAAGCACAGATACGCAGTATTTT. Translating gives CASDRGGSTDTQYF.

The chain carries TRBV28 and TRBJ2-5; D gene uncertain. With 6 bases removed from V and 5 bases from J, the gap between germline ends came to 16 bases. The CDR3 is 14 amino acids. Per germline, CDR1 MDHEN and CDR2 SYDVKM. In nucleotides, the CDR3 is TGTGCCAGCAGAACCCCCCCCGGAGTGGAGACCCAGTACTTC. It translates to CASRTPPGVETQYF.

The rearrangement uses TRBV6-5 and TRBJ1-5, with D possibly TRBD1 on 5 matching bases. CDR1 and CDR2 from the germline V gene are MNHEY and SVGAGI. V dropped 0 bases and J dropped 2 bases, with 8 bases sitting between them. The CDR3 runs 15 residues. The CDR3 DNA sequence: TGTGCCAGCAGTTACTCAGGGGTGGGCAATCAGCCCCAGCATTTT. As protein: CASSYSGVGNQPQHF.

This clonotype was found a few times. The gene calls are TRBV6-2 or TRBV6-3 and TRBJ2-5, with no clear D. Trimming took 4 bases from V and 4 from J, leaving 10 bases between them. CDR1 and CDR2 (germline): MNHEY, SVGEGT. CDR3 size: 13 residues. Written as DNA, the CDR3 is TGTGCCAGCAGTTTAATCGGTCGAGAGACCCAGTACTTC. Translated, it gives CASSLIGRETQYF.

This clonotype has just a few counts. The chain carries TRBV7-2 and TRBJ1-4, with 8 bases aligning to TRBD1. The CDR3 is 15 residues long. The J segment lost 8 bases and the V segment lost 4 bases, leaving 9 bases of the junction unmatched. In germline, CDR1 is SGHTA, CDR2 FQGNSA. CDR3 nucleotides: TGTGCCAGCAGCTCCTATGGACAGGGTTGGGAAAAACTGTTTTTT. Protein sequence: CASSSYGQGWEKLFF.

This clonotype was observed a handful of times. The chain has TRBV5-1 and TRBJ1-1, with D possibly matching TRBD1 (5 bases). The CDR3 is 14 amino acids. In germline, CDR1 is SGHRS, CDR2 YFSETQ. The V end was cut by 0 bases, the J end by 11 bases, with 17 bases between. In DNA form, the CDR3 reads TGCGCCAGCAGCTTGGGGCCCGAGGCGGGGCCGGCTTTCTTT. Translated, it gives CASSLGPEAGPAFF.

This clonotype was seen many times. The genes are TRBV11-2 and TRBJ1-1; unclear D gene. Germline CDR1 reads SGHAT; CDR2 reads FQNNGV. The CDR3 covers 13 residues. Trimming pared 5 bases from V and 11 bases from J, leaving 18 bases between. CDR3 in DNA: TGTGCCAGCAGCCCAGCAGCGAACCTGGGGGCTTTCTTT. Amino acids: CASSPAANLGAFF.

This clonotype was counted ten times or more. This chain joins TRBV12-3 or TRBV12-4 and TRBJ1-3; D is unclear. The CDR3 is made up of 14 amino acids. V shed 3 bases and J shed 0 bases, with 6 bases lying between them. The CDR3, as DNA: TGTGCCAGCAGTTTCCTGCGCTCTGGAAACACCATATATTTT. Translated: CASSFLRSGNTIYF.

This clonotype appeared a few times. V gene TRBV18 combines with J gene TRBJ1-1, with 7 nucleotides matching TRBD1. V shed 2 bases, J shed 3 bases, and the junction held 6 bases outside the gene matches. Germline CDR1 KGHSH, CDR2 LQKENI. The CDR3 runs 15 residues. CDR3 in amino acids: CASSPMEGAYTEAFF. DNA for the CDR3: TGTGCCAGCTCACCAATGGAGGGGGCATACACTGAAGCTTTCTTT.

This clonotype was counted a few times. This chain joins TRBV5-1 and TRBJ1-2, with TRBD1 matching 8 bases. Germline lookup yields CDR1 SGHRS and CDR2 YFSETQ. The trim removed 3 bases at V and 2 bases at J, leaving 6 bases unmatched. The CDR3 is made up of 15 amino acids. The CDR3 here is CASSSEGQANYGYTF. Here the CDR3 DNA reads TGCGCCAGCAGCTCGGAGGGACAGGCCAACTATGGCTACACCTTC.

This clonotype was picked up a small number of times. The chain combines TRBV7-2 with TRBJ2-5; D not certain. The CDR3 covers 12 residues. CDR1 SGHTA and CDR2 FQGNSA come from the germline V gene. Trimming removed 4 bases at V and 7 bases at J, with 10 bases between. The CDR3 region is CASSSSLATQYF. As DNA, the CDR3 is TGTGCCAGCAGCTCTTCACTTGCGACCCAGTACTTC.

This chain uses TRBV2 with TRBJ2-5, with 7 bases that match TRBD1. This CDR3 region has 13 residues. Germline V gives CDR1 SNHLY, CDR2 FYNNEI. The J segment lost 5 bases and the V segment lost 7 bases, leaving 7 bases of the junction unmatched. CDR3 region: CASTETGPETQYF. CDR3 DNA sequence: TGTGCCAGCACCGAGACAGGGCCGGAGACCCAGTACTTC.

The CDR3 loop reads CASSVWGLTDTQYF. DNA of the CDR3: TGTGCCAGCAGCGTTTGGGGTCTTACAGATACGCAGTATTTT. The chain links TRBV9 to TRBJ2-3, with unresolved D. Trimming shortened V by 2 bases and J by 3 bases, and 10 bases separated the two germline ends. The germline V gene encodes CDR1 SGDLS and CDR2 YYNGEE. CDR3 size: 14 residues. The full variable domain, its missing parts supplied by reference TRBV9 and TRBJ2-3, is DSGVTQTPKHLITATGQRVTLRCSPRSGDLSVYWYQQSLDQGLQFLIQYYNGEERAKGNILERFSAQQFPDLHSELNLSSLELGDSALYFCASSVWGLTDTQYFGPGTRLTVL.

The rearrangement joins TRBV6-5 to TRBJ2-5; no reliable D call. The CDR3 runs to 12 residues. Germline CDR1 reads MNHEY; CDR2 reads SVGAGI. Trimming took 4 bases from V and 7 from J, leaving 10 bases between them. DNA for the CDR3: TGTGCCAGCAGTTCCCAATCGGGGACCCAGTACTTC. This sequence encodes CASSSQSGTQYF.

This chain uses TRBV5-1 with TRBJ2-3; D call uncertain. The CDR3 is made up of 14 amino acids. Germline CDR1 SGHRS, CDR2 YFSETQ. V lost 0 bases and J lost 8, with 13 bases in between. The CDR3 protein is CASSLDSGSGTQYF. The CDR3 DNA reads as TGCGCCAGCAGCTTGGATTCAGGTTCAGGTACGCAGTATTTT.

At least ten counts were recorded for this clonotype. The chain couples TRBV7-2 to TRBJ1-2; TRBD1 aligns across 7 bases. The length of the CDR3 is 14 residues. After removal of 5 bases from V and 8 bases from J, the junction contained 11 bases not matched to a gene. CDR1 is SGHTA, CDR2 FQGNSA, per germline. The CDR3, as DNA: TGTGCCAGCAGCCCGTTGACAGGGACCCACGGCTACACCTTC. Translated: CASSPLTGTHGYTF.

This clonotype came up a few times. This chain uses TRBV5-1 with TRBJ1-2, with 7 bases aligning to TRBD1. Germline-derived CDR1 and CDR2 are SGHRS and YFSETQ. The CDR3 covers 14 residues. After removal of 4 bases from V and 3 bases from J, the junction contained 6 bases not matched to a gene. CDR3 loop: CASSPIGQDYGYTF. For the CDR3, the DNA is TGCGCCAGCAGCCCGATCGGACAGGACTATGGCTACACCTTC.